This T cell receptor beta chain was found in a study of blood T cells in healthy people across ages. Study-level points and caveats: Both higher diversity and more naive CD4+ cells marked long-lived donors when set against aged donors.

The V end lost 2 bases, the J end lost 3 bases, and 10 bases lay between the germline ends. The CDR3 runs 13 residues. Germline V CDR1 and CDR2: DFQATT, SNEGSKA (reference sequence). This clonotype was recorded once. Its antigen is currently unknown. Together with a sample-barcoded 5' primer, a J-beta primer mix was included in a second PCR lasting about 6 to 12 cycles. The template-switch adaptor was a 5' adaptor with 12 random nucleotides. It tagged each cDNA molecule. MiXCR was run by TCRdb on the 5' RACE reads, yielding one entry per CDR3 protein. The data show hundreds of thousands of distinct CDR3 sequences, roughly three fifths seen once. Healthy Caucasian individuals from Russia aged about 6 to 100 were enrolled as donors. Every sample yielded at least 6.5 million isolated PBMCs.

The TCR comes from a man aged 35-49 years in good health. Sample: blood. This rearrangement joins TRBV20-1 to TRBJ1-2, with a possible D match to TRBD1 (6 bases). The CDR3 loop is CSARMTGDYGYTF. The CDR3 nucleotides are TGCAGTGCTAGAATGACAGGAGACTATGGCTACACCTTC.